This T cell receptor (beta chain) came from a study of a mutant IDH1 vaccine in newly diagnosed glioma. Study context: Sex distribution of treated patients was roughly 62% male and approximately 38% female; mean age was around 40 years. Before enrollment, the patients had been treated with radiotherapy alone, temozolomide alone, or both together. Most of them had received both. Findings and limits, study-wide: Shifts in the top peripheral T cell clonotypes seemed unrelated to pseudoprogression.

Points on this clone: Its antigen is not identified.

Time point defined: baseline, week 1 (first vaccination visit). The treatment was: pre-vaccination baseline after standard-of-care therapy. The data were produced by immunoSEQ multiplex PCR, yet TCRdb's version contains in-frame clones alone and is incomplete. The table records roughly 70,000 clones, 65% to 90% of them present only once. The clonotype originates from a young man with glioma. The input for sequencing was PBMCs, taken from a glioma patient treated with radiotherapy, temozolomide or both.

CDR3 nucleotide sequence: TGTGCCAGCAGCTTCGGGGCAGGGGTAAACTATGGCTACACCTTC. It yields the protein CASSFGAGVNYGYTF. The chain combines TRBV11-2 with TRBJ1-2, with TRBD1 as a possible D gene (6 bases). Trimming stripped 3 bases from V and 2 bases from J, with 13 bases between. Germline V CDR1 and CDR2: SGHAT, FQNNGV. There are 15 residues in the CDR3.